This TCR beta chain was captured in a study of blood T cells in healthy people across ages. The authors ran a second PCR of 7 to 11 cycles using a sample-barcoded 5' primer and a J-beta primer mix. Every single cDNA molecule received a tag from a template-switch adaptor with 12 random nucleotides. TCRdb reprocessed the 5' RACE reads with MiXCR, giving one entry per CDR3 protein. The sample shows about 1.8 million distinct CDR3 sequences, around half of them seen only once. The germline V and J ends were trimmed by 9 bases and 5 bases, with 12 bases remaining between them. CDR1 KGHDR and CDR2 SFDVKD come from the germline V gene. The CDR3 sequence is 13 residues long. Each sample used at least 6 million PBMCs.

This clonotype was obtained from a woman aged 40 to 49 in good health. The chain carries TRBV24-1 and TRBJ2-2; D unresolved. Sequences were obtained from blood. The CDR3 here is CATAGFGTGELFF. In nucleotides, the CDR3 is TGTGCCACCGCCGGTTTTGGAACCGGGGAGCTGTTTTTT.